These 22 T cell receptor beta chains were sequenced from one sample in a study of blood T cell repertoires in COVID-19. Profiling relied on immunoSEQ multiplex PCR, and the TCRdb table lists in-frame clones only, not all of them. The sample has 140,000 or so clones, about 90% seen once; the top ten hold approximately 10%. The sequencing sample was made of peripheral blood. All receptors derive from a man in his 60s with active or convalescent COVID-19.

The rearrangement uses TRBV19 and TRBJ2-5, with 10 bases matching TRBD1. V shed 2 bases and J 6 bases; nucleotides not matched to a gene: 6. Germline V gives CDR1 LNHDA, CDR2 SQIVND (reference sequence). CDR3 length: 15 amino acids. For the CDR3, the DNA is TGTGCCAGTAGTATAACCGGGACAGGGGAGAAGACCCAGTACTTC. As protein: CASSITGTGEKTQYF.

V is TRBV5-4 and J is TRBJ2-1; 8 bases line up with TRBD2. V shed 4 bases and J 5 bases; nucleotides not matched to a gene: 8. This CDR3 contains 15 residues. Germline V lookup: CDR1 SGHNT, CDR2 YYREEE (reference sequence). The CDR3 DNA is TGTGCCAGCAGCAAAAAACCACTAGCGGACAATGAGCAGTTCTTC. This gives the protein CASSKKPLADNEQFF.

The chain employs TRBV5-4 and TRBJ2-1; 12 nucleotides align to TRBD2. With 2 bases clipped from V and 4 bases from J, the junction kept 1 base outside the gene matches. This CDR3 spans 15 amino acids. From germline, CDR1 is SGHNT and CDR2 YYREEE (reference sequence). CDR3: CASSFGLAGYNEQFF. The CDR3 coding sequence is TGTGCCAGCAGCTTCGGACTAGCGGGATACAATGAGCAGTTCTTC.

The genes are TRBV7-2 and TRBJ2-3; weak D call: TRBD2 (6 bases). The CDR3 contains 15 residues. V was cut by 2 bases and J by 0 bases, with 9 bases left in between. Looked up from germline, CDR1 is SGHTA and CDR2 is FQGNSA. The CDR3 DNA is TGTGCCAGCAGCTTATGGGGGGTTAGCACAGATACGCAGTATTTT. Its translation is CASSLWGVSTDTQYF.

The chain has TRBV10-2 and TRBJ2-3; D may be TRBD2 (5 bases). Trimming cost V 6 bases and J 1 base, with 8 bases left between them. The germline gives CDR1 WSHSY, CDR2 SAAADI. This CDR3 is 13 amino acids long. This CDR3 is CASRDSGTDTQYF. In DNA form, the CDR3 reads TGCGCCAGCAGGGACTCAGGCACAGATACGCAGTATTTT.

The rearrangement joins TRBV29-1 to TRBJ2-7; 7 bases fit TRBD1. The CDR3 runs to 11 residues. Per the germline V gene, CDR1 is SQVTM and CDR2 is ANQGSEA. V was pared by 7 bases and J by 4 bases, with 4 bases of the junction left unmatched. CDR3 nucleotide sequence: TGCAGCGGACAGGGCGAGTACGAGCAGTACTTC. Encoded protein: CSGQGEYEQYF.

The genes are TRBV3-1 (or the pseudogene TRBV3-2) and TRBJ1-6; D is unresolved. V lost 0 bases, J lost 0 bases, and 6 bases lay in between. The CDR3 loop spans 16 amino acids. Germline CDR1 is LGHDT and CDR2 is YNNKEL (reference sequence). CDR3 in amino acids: CASSQDLSSYNSPLHF. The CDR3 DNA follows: TGTGCCAGCAGCCAAGATCTTAGCTCCTATAATTCACCCCTCCACTTT.

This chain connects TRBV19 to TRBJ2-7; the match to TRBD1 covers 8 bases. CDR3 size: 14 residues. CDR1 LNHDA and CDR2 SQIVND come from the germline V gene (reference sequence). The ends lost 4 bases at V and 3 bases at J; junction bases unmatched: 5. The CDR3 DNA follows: TGTGCCAGTAGTAGAGCAGGGGGCAACTACGAGCAGTACTTC. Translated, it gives CASSRAGGNYEQYF.

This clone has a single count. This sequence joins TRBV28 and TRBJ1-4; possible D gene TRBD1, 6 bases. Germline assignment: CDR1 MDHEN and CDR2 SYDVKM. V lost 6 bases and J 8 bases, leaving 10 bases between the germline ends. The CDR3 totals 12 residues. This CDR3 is CASSSGQEKLFF. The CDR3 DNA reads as TGTGCCAGCAGCTCCGGACAGGAAAAACTGTTTTTT. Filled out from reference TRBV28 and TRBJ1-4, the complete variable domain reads DVKVTQSSRYLVKRTGEKVFLECVQDMDHENMFWYRQDPGLGLRLIYFSYDVKMKEKGDIPEGYSVSREKKERFSLILESASTNQTSMYLCASSSGQEKLFFGSGTQLSVL.

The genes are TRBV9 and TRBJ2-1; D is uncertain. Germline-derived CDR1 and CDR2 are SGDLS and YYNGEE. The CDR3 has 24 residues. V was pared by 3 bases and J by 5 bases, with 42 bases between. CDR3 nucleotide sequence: TGTGCCAGCAGCGGTTCCCTATCTATAACGGGTGCGGAAGGCCACCCCGAGACTCACAATGAGCAGTTCTTC. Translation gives CASSGSLSITGAEGHPETHNEQFF. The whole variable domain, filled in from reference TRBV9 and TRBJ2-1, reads DSGVTQTPKHLITATGQRVTLRCSPRSGDLSVYWYQQSLDQGLQFLIQYYNGEERAKGNILERFSAQQFPDLHSELNLSSLELGDSALYFCASSGSLSITGAEGHPETHNEQFFGPGTRLTVL.

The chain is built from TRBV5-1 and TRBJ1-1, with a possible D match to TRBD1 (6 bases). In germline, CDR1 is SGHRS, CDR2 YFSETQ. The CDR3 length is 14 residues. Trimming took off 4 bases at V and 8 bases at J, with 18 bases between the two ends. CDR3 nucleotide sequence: TGCGCCAGCAGCCGTAAGCCAGGGGATCAGGAAGCTTTCTTT. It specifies CASSRKPGDQEAFF.

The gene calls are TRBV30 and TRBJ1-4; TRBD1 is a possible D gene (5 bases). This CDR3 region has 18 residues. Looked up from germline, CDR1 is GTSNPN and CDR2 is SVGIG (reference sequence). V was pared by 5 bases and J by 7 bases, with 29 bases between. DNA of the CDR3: TGTGCCTGGTCCGGAACTGGGGGACTTCCTCGTGTTGGTGAAAAACTGTTTTTT. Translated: CAWSGTGGLPRVGEKLFF.

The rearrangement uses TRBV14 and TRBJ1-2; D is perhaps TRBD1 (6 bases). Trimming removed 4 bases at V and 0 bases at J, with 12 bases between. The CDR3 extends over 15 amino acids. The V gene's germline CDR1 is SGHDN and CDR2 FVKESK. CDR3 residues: CASSLDRFTNYGYTF. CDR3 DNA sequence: TGTGCCAGCAGCCTCGACAGGTTTACTAACTATGGCTACACCTTC.

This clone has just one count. The CDR3 is CASSPGQGSYYEQYF. The CDR3 nucleotides read TGTGCCAGCTCACCAGGGCAGGGTAGTTACTACGAGCAGTACTTC. The gene calls are TRBV18 and TRBJ2-7, with D perhaps TRBD1 (5 bases). Germline V gene lookup returns CDR1 KGHSH and CDR2 LQKENI. The CDR3 is made up of 15 amino acids. Trimming shortened V by 2 bases and J by 3 bases, and 14 bases separated the two germline ends.

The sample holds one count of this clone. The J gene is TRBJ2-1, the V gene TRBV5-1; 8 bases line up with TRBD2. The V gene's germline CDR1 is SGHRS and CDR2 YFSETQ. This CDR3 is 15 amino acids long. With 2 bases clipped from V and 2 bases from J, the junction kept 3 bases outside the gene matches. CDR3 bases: TGCGCCAGCAGCTTAGCGGGAGAGACCTACAATGAGCAGTTCTTC. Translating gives CASSLAGETYNEQFF. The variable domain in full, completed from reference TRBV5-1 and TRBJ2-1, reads KAGVTQTPRYLIKTRGQQVTLSCSPISGHRSVSWYQQTPGQGLQFLFEYFSETQRNKGNFPGRFSGRQFSNSRSEMNVSTLELGDSALYLCASSLAGETYNEQFFGPGTRLTVL.

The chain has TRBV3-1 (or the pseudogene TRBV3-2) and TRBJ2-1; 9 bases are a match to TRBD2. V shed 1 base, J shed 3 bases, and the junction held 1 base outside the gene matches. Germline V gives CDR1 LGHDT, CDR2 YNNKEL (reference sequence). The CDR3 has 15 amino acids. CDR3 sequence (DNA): TGTGCCAGCAGCCAAGGGACTAGCGTCTACAATGAGCAGTTCTTC. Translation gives CASSQGTSVYNEQFF.

The CDR3 here is CASSYIREEAFF. CDR3 in DNA: TGTGCCAGCAGTTACATCCGCGAGGAAGCTTTCTTT. V is TRBV6-6 and J is TRBJ1-1, with D unresolved. From germline, CDR1 is MNHNY and CDR2 SVGAGI (reference sequence). The length of the CDR3 is 12 residues. V shed 2 bases and J shed 8 bases, with 9 bases lying between them.

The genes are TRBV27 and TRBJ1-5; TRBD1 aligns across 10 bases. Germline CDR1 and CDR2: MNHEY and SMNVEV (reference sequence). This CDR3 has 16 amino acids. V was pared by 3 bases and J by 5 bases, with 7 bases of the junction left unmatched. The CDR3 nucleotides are TGTGCCAGCAGTTTTCAACGGACAGGGGGATATCAGCCCCAGCATTTT. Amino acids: CASSFQRTGGYQPQHF.

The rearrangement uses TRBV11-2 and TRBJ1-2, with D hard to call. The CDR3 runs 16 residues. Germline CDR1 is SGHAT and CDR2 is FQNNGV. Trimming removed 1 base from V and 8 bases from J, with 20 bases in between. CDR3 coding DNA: TGTGCCAGCAGCTTAGGATTCGGCAGCGCGGTGGAGGGCTACACCTTC. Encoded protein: CASSLGFGSAVEGYTF.

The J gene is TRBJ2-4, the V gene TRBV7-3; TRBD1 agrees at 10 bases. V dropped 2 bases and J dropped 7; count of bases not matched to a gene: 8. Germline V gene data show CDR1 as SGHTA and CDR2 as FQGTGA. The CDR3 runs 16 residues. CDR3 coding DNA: TGTGCCAGCAGCTTAGGGTGGACAGGGGGAAGTAACATTCAGTACTTC. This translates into CASSLGWTGGSNIQYF.

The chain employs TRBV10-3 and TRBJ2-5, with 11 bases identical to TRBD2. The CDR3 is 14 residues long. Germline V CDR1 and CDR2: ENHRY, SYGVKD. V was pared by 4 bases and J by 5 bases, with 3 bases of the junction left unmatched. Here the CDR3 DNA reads TGTGCCATCAGTGGGGGACTAGCGGAGGAGACCCAGTACTTC. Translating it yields CAISGGLAEETQYF.

DNA of the CDR3: TGTGCCAGCAGTGAAGCGAGGACAGGGTTGGGAGCCGGGGAGCTGTTTTTT. It specifies CASSEARTGLGAGELFF. This sequence joins TRBV6-1 and TRBJ2-2; 8 bases map to TRBD1. Germline loops: CDR1 MNHNS, CDR2 SASEGT. J gave up 6 bases and V 0 bases, and 9 bases lay outside the gene matches. The CDR3 runs to 17 residues.